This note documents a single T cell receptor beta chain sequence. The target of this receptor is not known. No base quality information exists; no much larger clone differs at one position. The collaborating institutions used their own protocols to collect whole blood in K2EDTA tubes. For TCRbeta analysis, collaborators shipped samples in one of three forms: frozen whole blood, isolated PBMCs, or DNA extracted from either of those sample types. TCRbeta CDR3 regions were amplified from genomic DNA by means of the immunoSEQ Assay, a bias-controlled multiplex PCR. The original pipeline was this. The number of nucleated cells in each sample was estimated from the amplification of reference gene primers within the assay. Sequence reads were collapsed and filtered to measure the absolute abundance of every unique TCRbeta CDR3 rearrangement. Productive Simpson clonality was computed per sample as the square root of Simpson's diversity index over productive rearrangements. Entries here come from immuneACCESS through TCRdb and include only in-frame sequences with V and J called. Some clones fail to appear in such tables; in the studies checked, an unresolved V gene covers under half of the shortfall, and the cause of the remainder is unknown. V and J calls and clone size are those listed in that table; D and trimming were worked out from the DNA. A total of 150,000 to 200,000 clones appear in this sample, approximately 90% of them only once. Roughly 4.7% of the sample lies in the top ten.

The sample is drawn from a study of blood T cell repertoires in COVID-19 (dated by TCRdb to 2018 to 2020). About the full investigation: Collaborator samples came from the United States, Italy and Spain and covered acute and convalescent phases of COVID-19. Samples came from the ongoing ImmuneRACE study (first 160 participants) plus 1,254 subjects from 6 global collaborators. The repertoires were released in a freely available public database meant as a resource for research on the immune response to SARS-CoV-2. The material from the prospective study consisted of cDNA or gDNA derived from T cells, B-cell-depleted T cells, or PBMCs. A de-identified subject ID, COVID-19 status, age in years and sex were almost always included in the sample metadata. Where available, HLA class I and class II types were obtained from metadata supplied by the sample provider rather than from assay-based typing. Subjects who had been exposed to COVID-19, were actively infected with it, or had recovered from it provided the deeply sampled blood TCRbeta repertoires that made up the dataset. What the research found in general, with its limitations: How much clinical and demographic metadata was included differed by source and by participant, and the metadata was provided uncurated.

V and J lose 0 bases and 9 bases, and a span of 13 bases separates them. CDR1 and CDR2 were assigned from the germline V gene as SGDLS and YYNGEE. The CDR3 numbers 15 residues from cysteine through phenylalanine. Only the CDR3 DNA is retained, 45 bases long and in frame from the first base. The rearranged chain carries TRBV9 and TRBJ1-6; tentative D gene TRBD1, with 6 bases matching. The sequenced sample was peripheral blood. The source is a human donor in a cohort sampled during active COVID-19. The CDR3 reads CASSVEARGSSPLHF. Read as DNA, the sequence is TGTGCCAGCAGCGTAGAGGCTAGGGGGAGTTCACCCCTCCACTTT. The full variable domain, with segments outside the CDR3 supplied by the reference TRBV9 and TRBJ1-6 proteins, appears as DSGVTQTPKHLITATGQRVTLRCSPRSGDLSVYWYQQSLDQGLQFLIQYYNGEERAKGNILERFSAQQFPDLHSELNLSSLELGDSALYFCASSVEARGSSPLHFGNGTRLTVT.